This T cell receptor beta chain emerged from a study of T-cell reconstitution after alpha-beta-depleted transplantation in children. V dropped 8 bases and J dropped 4 bases, with 12 bases sitting between them. Per germline, CDR1 SQVTM and CDR2 ANQGSEA. The CDR3 runs to 13 residues. Unique molecular identifiers featured in how the TCRbeta library was prepared. Each CDR3 protein gets one entry after TCRdb re-called the PCR reads with MiXCR. The sample consists of approximately 390,000 distinct CDR3 sequences, approximately 11% of them appearing once. The clonotype originates from a human donor who donated a stem cell graft to a child with acute myeloid leukemia. The chain is built from TRBV29-1 and TRBJ2-6; no clear D gene. Sequenced here: PBMCs from the stem cell graft donor, sampled from the stem cell graft. The CDR3, as DNA: TGCAGCTTCCTGCGCCCGGGGGCCAACGTCCTGACTTTC. Translated: CSFLRPGANVLTF.